The 9 T cell receptor beta chains in this list originate from one sample, sequenced in a study of T cell responses to AZD1222 COVID-19 vaccine. The protocol was immunoSEQ multiplex PCR, while the TCRdb copy is restricted to in-frame clones and leaves out a portion. Of 150,000 to 200,000 clones in the sample, 75% to 90% were seen once. The sample was peripheral blood, taken on day 0 of MenACWY control vaccination. These receptors originate from an adult in good health.

The chain combines TRBV28 with TRBJ2-4; 10 bases line up with TRBD1. Looked up from germline, CDR1 is MDHEN and CDR2 is SYDVKM. V was pared by 1 base and J by 7 bases, with 7 bases of the junction left unmatched. The CDR3 is 16 amino acids. CDR3: CASSLSVPGQGNIQYF. The DNA of the CDR3 is TGTGCCAGCAGTTTATCGGTACCGGGACAGGGGAACATTCAGTACTTC.

This chain connects TRBV5-8 to TRBJ1-4; tentatively, D is TRBD1 (5 bases). Trimming pared 4 bases from V and 5 bases from J, leaving 12 bases between. The CDR3 has 14 amino acids. Germline-derived CDR1 and CDR2 are SGHTS and YDEGEE. This CDR3 reads CASSLRWGNEKLFF. CDR3 bases: TGTGCCAGCAGCCTTAGGTGGGGCAATGAAAAACTGTTTTTT.

This clone was recorded a few times. This rearrangement joins TRBV19 to TRBJ1-2; TRBD1 agrees at 10 bases. The CDR3 runs to 16 residues. CDR1 and CDR2 from the germline V gene are LNHDA and SQIVND (reference sequence). V lost 7 bases to trimming and J lost 3 bases; unmatched junction nucleotides: 11. CDR3 sequence: CASTPRDRGIYYGYTF. The DNA for the CDR3 is TGTGCCAGTACCCCCCGGGACAGGGGCATATACTATGGCTACACCTTC.

The chain combines TRBV28 with TRBJ2-2, with no clear D. V shed 5 bases and J shed 4 bases, with 14 bases lying between them. Germline CDR1 is MDHEN and CDR2 is SYDVKM. The CDR3 has 15 residues. DNA of the CDR3: TGTGCCAGCAGTGGAGTCACGGTGGGCACCGGGGAGCTGTTTTTT. It codes for CASSGVTVGTGELFF.

The J gene is TRBJ1-1, the V gene TRBV7-3; D perhaps matches TRBD1 (5 bases). Trimming cost V 5 bases and J 4 bases, with 14 bases left between them. Germline loops: CDR1 SGHTA, CDR2 FQGTGA. The CDR3 covers 14 residues. The CDR3 nucleotides read TGTGCCAGCAGCGAGGGGATAGGATCCACTGAAGCTTTCTTT. Translation gives CASSEGIGSTEAFF.

The CDR3 reads CASSLDRGLTYEQYF. Written as DNA, the CDR3 is TGCGCCAGCAGCTTAGACAGGGGCCTTACCTACGAGCAGTACTTC. The V gene is TRBV5-1, the J gene TRBJ2-7, with 8 bases that match TRBD1. The length of the CDR3 is 15 residues. Germline V gene lookup returns CDR1 SGHRS and CDR2 YFSETQ. V trimming: 2 bases; J trimming: 2 bases; junction bases outside the gene matches: 6.

The chain combines TRBV14 with TRBJ1-1; 8 bases are a match to TRBD1. V was pared by 4 bases and J by 6 bases, with 7 bases of the junction left unmatched. The CDR3 contains 14 residues. Germline V gene sequence: CDR1 SGHDN, CDR2 FVKESK. The DNA for the CDR3 is TGTGCCAGCAGCCTCCGACAGGGGTTGGCTGAAGCTTTCTTT. It specifies CASSLRQGLAEAFF.

This clone occurred many times. CDR3 nucleotide sequence: TGTGCCAGCAGGGGGTCCGGGACATTGAACACTGAAGCTTTCTTT. This codes for CASRGSGTLNTEAFF. V usage is TRBV28 and J usage is TRBJ1-1, with TRBD1 as a possible D gene (6 bases). From germline, CDR1 is MDHEN and CDR2 SYDVKM. V was clipped by 6 bases and J by 0 bases, with 14 bases between them. This CDR3 contains 15 residues.

The chain uses TRBV19 and TRBJ2-5, with 8 bases fitting TRBD1. The CDR3 is made up of 16 amino acids. CDR1 LNHDA and CDR2 SQIVND come from the germline V gene (reference sequence). V gave up 2 bases and J gave up 1 base; unmatched junction bases: 6. The CDR3 here is CASSIRTGGPQETQYF. Written as DNA, the CDR3 is TGTGCCAGTAGTATAAGAACAGGGGGACCCCAAGAGACCCAGTACTTC.